These 5 T cell receptor beta chains originate from one sample sequenced in a study of blood T cell repertoires in COVID-19. Here immunoSEQ multiplex PCR was the method, and the copy in TCRdb shows in-frame clones only, minus some. There are under 250,000 clones in the sample; 84% occur only once, and 1.5% to 1.9% lies in the top ten. Specimen: peripheral blood. The receptors stem from a woman in her forties who had recovered from COVID-19.

The CDR3 DNA sequence: TGTGCCAGCAGGGGACAGCCAAATCAGCCCCAGCATTTT. It specifies CASRGQPNQPQHF. This chain connects TRBV2 to TRBJ1-5, with 7 positions matching TRBD1. This CDR3 contains 13 residues. Germline V gives CDR1 SNHLY, CDR2 FYNNEI. V shed 6 bases, J shed 4 bases, and the junction held 3 bases outside the gene matches. The full variable domain, its missing parts supplied by reference TRBV2 and TRBJ1-5, is EPEVTQTPSHQVTQMGQEVILRCVPISNHLYFYWYRQILGQKVEFLVSFYNNEISEKSEIFDDQFSVERPDGSNFTLKIRSTKLEDSAMYFCASRGQPNQPQHFGDGTRLSIL.

The rearrangement uses TRBV2 and TRBJ2-6; no firm D call. V lost 7 bases, J lost 1 base, and 8 bases lay in between. There are 14 residues in the CDR3. Germline V CDR1 and CDR2: SNHLY, FYNNEI. As DNA, the CDR3 is TGTGCCAGCACCTCCAGGTCTGGGGCCAACGTCCTGACTTTC. Its protein is CASTSRSGANVLTF.

The gene calls are TRBV27 and TRBJ2-7; D is perhaps TRBD2 (5 bases). Trimming took 5 bases from V and 7 from J, leaving 21 bases between them. Germline-derived CDR1 and CDR2 are MNHEY and SMNVEV (reference sequence). This CDR3 contains 15 residues. The CDR3 bases are TGTGCCAGCAGTCCATACTTAGCCGGGGTGGGTGAGCAGTACTTC. Its translation: CASSPYLAGVGEQYF.

The chain has TRBV11-2 and TRBJ1-4; D possibly corresponds to TRBD1 (5 bases). V was pared by 5 bases and J by 3 bases, with 16 bases between. This CDR3 spans 16 amino acids. Per germline, CDR1 SGHAT and CDR2 FQNNGV. The CDR3 DNA follows: TGTGCCAGCAGCCCAATCCCGGCGGGGGCTAATGAAAAACTGTTTTTT. This translates into CASSPIPAGANEKLFF.

This clone came up once. The rearrangement links TRBV5-1 to TRBJ1-1; 8 bases line up with TRBD1. Germline trimming cut 0 bases from V and 4 bases from J; bases unmatched to any gene: 8. The CDR3 totals 16 residues. Germline V gives CDR1 SGHRS, CDR2 YFSETQ. Here the CDR3 reads CASSLDWDRWGTEAFF. The CDR3 coding sequence is TGCGCCAGCAGCTTGGATTGGGACAGGTGGGGCACTGAAGCTTTCTTT.